The rows below give T cell receptor beta chains drawn from one sample of a study of CD8+CD57+ T cells in acquired aplastic anemia. TCRdb re-analysed the reads in MiXCR, keeping a single row per CDR3 protein. The data show approximately 99,000 distinct CDR3 sequences, around half seen once. The specimen was sorted CD4+, CD8+, or CD8+CD57+ T cells (not recorded which) from PBMCs. The receptor set was obtained from a human donor in good health, serving as a control. Each CDR3 is given with its conserved first and last residue. The order of the fields is D gene, J gene, V gene, clone size, CDR3 protein, CDR3 DNA. A D gene is named only where the DNA matches it firmly. Expanded clones are given a class, and other clones once, few, many or no size at all.

d_gene: NA; j_gene: TRBJ1-5; v_gene: TRBV5-6; abundance: many; CDR3aa: CASSLSGNSNQPQHF; CDR3nt: TGTGCCAGCAGCTTGTCAGGTAATAGCAATCAGCCCCAGCATTTT
d_gene: NA; j_gene: TRBJ2-7; v_gene: TRBV19; abundance: few; CDR3aa: CASSATGYEQYF; CDR3nt: TGTGCCAGTAGTGCCACAGGCTACGAGCAGTACTTC
d_gene: NA; j_gene: TRBJ2-1; v_gene: TRBV19; abundance: NA; CDR3aa: CASSITVYEQFF; CDR3nt: TGTGCCAGTAGTATTACAGTTTATGAGCAGTTCTTC
d_gene: NA; j_gene: TRBJ2-7; v_gene: TRBV6-1; abundance: many; CDR3aa: CASRQFKSYEQYF; CDR3nt: TGTGCCAGCAGGCAGTTTAAGAGCTACGAGCAGTACTTC
d_gene: TRBD1; j_gene: TRBJ2-1; v_gene: TRBV19; abundance: many; CDR3aa: CASRFNGQGDNEQFF; CDR3nt: TGTGCCAGTAGGTTTAACGGACAGGGGGACAATGAGCAGTTCTTC
d_gene: TRBD1; j_gene: TRBJ2-7; v_gene: TRBV20-1; abundance: few; CDR3aa: CSAAGTGAYEQYF; CDR3nt: TGCAGTGCTGCCGGGACAGGGGCCTACGAGCAGTACTTC
d_gene: NA; j_gene: TRBJ2-7; v_gene: TRBV19; abundance: NA; CDR3aa: CASSIGRRPYEQYF; CDR3nt: TGTGCCAGTAGTATAGGGCGGAGGCCCTACGAGCAGTACTTC
d_gene: NA; j_gene: TRBJ1-2; v_gene: TRBV29-1; abundance: many; CDR3aa: CSVRFQGPYGYTF; CDR3nt: TGCAGCGTTCGTTTTCAGGGGCCCTATGGCTACACCTTC
d_gene: NA; j_gene: TRBJ2-1; v_gene: TRBV7-8; abundance: many; CDR3aa: CASSLWKGGGAGEQFF; CDR3nt: TGTGCCAGCAGCTTATGGAAAGGAGGGGGGGCCGGTGAGCAGTTCTTC
d_gene: NA; j_gene: TRBJ2-7; v_gene: TRBV20-1; abundance: NA; CDR3aa: CSASPQRQGNSYEQYF; CDR3nt: TGCAGTGCTAGCCCCCAGCGGCAGGGGAACTCCTACGAGCAGTACTTC
d_gene: NA; j_gene: TRBJ2-3; v_gene: TRBV10-3; abundance: NA; CDR3aa: CAVGGRSSTDTQYF; CDR3nt: TGTGCCGTAGGTGGGCGGTCTAGCACAGATACGCAGTATTTT
d_gene: NA; j_gene: TRBJ2-7; v_gene: TRBV20-1; abundance: NA; CDR3aa: CSARDSKTHEQYF; CDR3nt: TGCAGTGCTAGAGATTCGAAAACACACGAGCAGTACTTC
d_gene: NA; j_gene: TRBJ2-7; v_gene: TRBV20-1; abundance: many; CDR3aa: CSARDSVYEQYF; CDR3nt: TGCAGTGCTAGAGATTCCGTCTACGAGCAGTACTTC
d_gene: NA; j_gene: TRBJ2-7; v_gene: TRBV10-1; abundance: many; CDR3aa: CASSGSVGRGGYEQYF; CDR3nt: TGCGCCAGCAGTGGCTCTGTAGGCAGGGGAGGATACGAGCAGTACTTC
d_gene: TRBD1; j_gene: TRBJ1-6; v_gene: TRBV7-2; abundance: NA; CDR3aa: CASRSGQGARSPLHF; CDR3nt: TGTGCCAGCAGGTCGGGACAGGGGGCACGCTCACCCCTCCACTTT
d_gene: NA; j_gene: TRBJ2-3; v_gene: TRBV10-3; abundance: NA; CDR3aa: CAITRGRKDTDTQYF; CDR3nt: TGTGCCATCACACGAGGCAGAAAAGACACAGATACGCAGTATTTT
d_gene: TRBD1; j_gene: TRBJ2-7; v_gene: TRBV15; abundance: NA; CDR3aa: CATRQGVSYEQYF; CDR3nt: TGTGCCACCCGACAGGGAGTGTCCTACGAGCAGTACTTC
d_gene: NA; j_gene: TRBJ1-2; v_gene: TRBV12-5; abundance: NA; CDR3aa: CASGDSTYGYTF; CDR3nt: TGTGCTAGTGGCGACAGTACGTATGGCTACACCTTC
d_gene: TRBD1; j_gene: TRBJ1-5; v_gene: TRBV25-1; abundance: NA; CDR3aa: CASSDGRGVQPQHF; CDR3nt: TGTGCCAGCAGTGATGGCAGGGGGGTTCAGCCCCAGCATTTT
d_gene: NA; j_gene: TRBJ1-2; v_gene: TRBV9; abundance: many; CDR3aa: CASSVGGPRGYTF; CDR3nt: TGTGCCAGCAGCGTAGGGGGACCGAGAGGCTACACCTTC
d_gene: NA; j_gene: TRBJ1-2; v_gene: TRBV19; abundance: few; CDR3aa: CATPSTLGYTF; CDR3nt: TGTGCCACCCCCTCTACCCTTGGCTACACCTTC
d_gene: NA; j_gene: TRBJ2-7; v_gene: TRBV7-8; abundance: NA; CDR3aa: CASSLETEYEQYF; CDR3nt: TGTGCCAGCAGCTTAGAAACGGAATACGAGCAGTACTTC
d_gene: NA; j_gene: TRBJ1-1; v_gene: TRBV29-1; abundance: many; CDR3aa: CSVGPSRVLNTEAFF; CDR3nt: TGCAGCGTTGGTCCGTCTAGGGTGTTGAACACTGAAGCTTTCTTT
d_gene: NA; j_gene: TRBJ1-2; v_gene: TRBV19; abundance: many; CDR3aa: CASSVATGSSGYTF; CDR3nt: TGTGCCAGTAGTGTGGCCACAGGGAGTTCTGGCTACACCTTC